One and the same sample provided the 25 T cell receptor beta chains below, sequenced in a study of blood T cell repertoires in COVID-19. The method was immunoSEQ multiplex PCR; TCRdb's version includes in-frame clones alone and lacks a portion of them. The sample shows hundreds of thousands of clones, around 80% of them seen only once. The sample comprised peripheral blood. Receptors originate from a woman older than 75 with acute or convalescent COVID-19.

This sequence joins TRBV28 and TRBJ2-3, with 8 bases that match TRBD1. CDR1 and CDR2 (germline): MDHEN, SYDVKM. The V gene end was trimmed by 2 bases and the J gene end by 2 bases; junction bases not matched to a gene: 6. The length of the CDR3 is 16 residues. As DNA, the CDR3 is TGTGCCAGCAGTTTAACCGGGACAGGAGACACAGATACGCAGTATTTT. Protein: CASSLTGTGDTDTQYF.

For the CDR3, the DNA is TGTGCCACCCCCCTCTCTGACAGGGATTCGGTAGAGACCCAGTACTTC. This translates into CATPLSDRDSVETQYF. This chain links TRBV24-1 with TRBJ2-5, with 7 nucleotides matching TRBD1. Unmatched junction bases numbered 16, after V lost 9 bases and J lost 4 bases. Germline assignment: CDR1 KGHDR and CDR2 SFDVKD. CDR3 length equals 16 residues.

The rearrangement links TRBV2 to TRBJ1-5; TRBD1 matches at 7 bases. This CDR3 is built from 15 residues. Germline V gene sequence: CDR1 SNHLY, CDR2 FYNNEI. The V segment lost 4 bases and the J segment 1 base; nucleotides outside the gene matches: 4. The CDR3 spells CASSGVGQSNQPQHF. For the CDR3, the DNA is TGTGCCAGCAGTGGGGTGGGACAGAGCAATCAGCCCCAGCATTTT.

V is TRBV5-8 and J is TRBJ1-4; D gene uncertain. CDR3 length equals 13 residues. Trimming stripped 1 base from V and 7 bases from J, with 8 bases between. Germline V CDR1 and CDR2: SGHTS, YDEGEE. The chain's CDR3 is CASSLPDLEKLFF. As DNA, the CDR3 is TGTGCCAGCAGCTTGCCAGATCTTGAAAAACTGTTTTTT. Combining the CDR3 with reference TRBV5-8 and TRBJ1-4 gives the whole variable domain EAGVTQSPTHLIKTRGQQATLRCSPISGHTSVYWYQQALGLGLQFLLWYDEGEERNRGNFPPRFSGRQFPNYSSELNVNALELEDSALYLCASSLPDLEKLFFGSGTQLSVL.

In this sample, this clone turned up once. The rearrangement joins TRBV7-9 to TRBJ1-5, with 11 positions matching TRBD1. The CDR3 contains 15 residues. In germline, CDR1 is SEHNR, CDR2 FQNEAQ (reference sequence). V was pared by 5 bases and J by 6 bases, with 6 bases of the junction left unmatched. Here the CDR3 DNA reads TGTGCCAGCAGCCGGGGACAGGGGGAAAGTCAGCCCCAGCATTTT. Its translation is CASSRGQGESQPQHF.

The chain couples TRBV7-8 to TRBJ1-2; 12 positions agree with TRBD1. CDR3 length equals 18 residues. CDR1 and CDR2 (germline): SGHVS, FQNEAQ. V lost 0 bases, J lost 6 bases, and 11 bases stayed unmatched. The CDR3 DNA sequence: TGTGCCAGCAGCTTAGCAGGGACAGGGGGCGCCGTAGGAGATGGCTACACCTTC. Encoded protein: CASSLAGTGGAVGDGYTF.

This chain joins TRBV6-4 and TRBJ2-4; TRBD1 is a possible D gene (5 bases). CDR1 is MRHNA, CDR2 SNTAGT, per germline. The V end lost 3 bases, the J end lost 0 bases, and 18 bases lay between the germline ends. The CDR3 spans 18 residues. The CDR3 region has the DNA TGTGCCAGCAGTGAGGCTGTGGACATACCCTTAGCCAAAAACATTCAGTACTTC. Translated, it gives CASSEAVDIPLAKNIQYF.

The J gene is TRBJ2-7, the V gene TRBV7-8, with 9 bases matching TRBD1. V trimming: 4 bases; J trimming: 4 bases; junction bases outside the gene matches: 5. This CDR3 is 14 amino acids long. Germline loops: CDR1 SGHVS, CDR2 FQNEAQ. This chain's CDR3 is CASSYPGQGYEQYF. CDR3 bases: TGTGCCAGCAGCTACCCGGGACAGGGTTACGAGCAGTACTTC.

The CDR3 bases are TGCGCCAGCAGTGTTCCCCAGACTAGTGGCTACACCTTC. Amino acid sequence: CASSVPQTSGYTF. The V and J genes are TRBV10-1 and TRBJ1-2, with D uncertain. The CDR3 sequence is 13 residues long. Trimming cost V 4 bases and J 7 bases, with 13 bases left between them. The V gene's germline CDR1 is WNHNN and CDR2 SYGVQD (reference sequence).

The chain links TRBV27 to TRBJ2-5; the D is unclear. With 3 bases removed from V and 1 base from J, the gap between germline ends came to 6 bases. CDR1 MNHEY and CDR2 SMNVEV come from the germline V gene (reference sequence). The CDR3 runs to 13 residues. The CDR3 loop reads CASSFSSQETQYF. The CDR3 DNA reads TGTGCCAGCAGTTTTTCCAGCCAAGAGACCCAGTACTTC.

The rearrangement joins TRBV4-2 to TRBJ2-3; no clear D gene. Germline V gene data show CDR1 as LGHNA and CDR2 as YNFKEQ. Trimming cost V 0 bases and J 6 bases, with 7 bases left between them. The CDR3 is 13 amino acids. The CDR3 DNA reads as TGTGCCAGCAGCCAAGATCTAGTGGATACGCAGTATTTT. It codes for CASSQDLVDTQYF.

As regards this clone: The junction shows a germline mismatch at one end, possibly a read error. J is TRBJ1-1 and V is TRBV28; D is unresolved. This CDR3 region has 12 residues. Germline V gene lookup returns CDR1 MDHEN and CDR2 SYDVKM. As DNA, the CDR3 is TGCGCCAGCAGCCCCCGTAACACTGAAGCTTTCTTT. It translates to CASSPRNTEAFF.

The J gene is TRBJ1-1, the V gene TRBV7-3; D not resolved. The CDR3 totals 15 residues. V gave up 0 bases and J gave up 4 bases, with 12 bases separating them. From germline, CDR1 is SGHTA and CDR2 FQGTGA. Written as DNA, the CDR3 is TGTGCCAGCAGCTTAACTGGAACAGCGGGCACTGAAGCTTTCTTT. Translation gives CASSLTGTAGTEAFF.

The CDR3 loop reads CASSIGRTDTQYF. Here the CDR3 DNA reads TGTGCCAGCAGCATAGGTCGGACAGATACGCAGTATTTT. J is TRBJ2-3 and V is TRBV7-2; D not certain. Germline CDR1 reads SGHTA; CDR2 reads FQGNSA. This CDR3 has 13 residues. V shed 5 bases and J shed 3 bases, with 9 bases lying between them.

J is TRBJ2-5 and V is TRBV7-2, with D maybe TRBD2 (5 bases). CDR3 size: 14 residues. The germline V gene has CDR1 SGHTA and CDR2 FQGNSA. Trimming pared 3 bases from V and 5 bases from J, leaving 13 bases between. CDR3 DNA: TGTGCCAGCAGCTTTCTAGCAAACCGTGAGACCCAGTACTTC. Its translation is CASSFLANRETQYF.

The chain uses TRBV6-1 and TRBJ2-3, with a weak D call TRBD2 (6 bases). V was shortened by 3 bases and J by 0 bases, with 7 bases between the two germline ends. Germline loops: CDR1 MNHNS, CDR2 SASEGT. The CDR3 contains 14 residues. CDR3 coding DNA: TGTGCCAGCAGTGAGGGAGGTAGCACAGATACGCAGTATTTT. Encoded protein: CASSEGGSTDTQYF.

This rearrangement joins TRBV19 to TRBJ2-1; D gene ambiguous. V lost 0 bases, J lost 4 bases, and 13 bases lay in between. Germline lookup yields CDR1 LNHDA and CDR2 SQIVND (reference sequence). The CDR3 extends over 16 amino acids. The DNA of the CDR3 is TGTGCCAGTAGTATAGATGGAGCCCTCTCGTACAATGAGCAGTTCTTC. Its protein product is CASSIDGALSYNEQFF.

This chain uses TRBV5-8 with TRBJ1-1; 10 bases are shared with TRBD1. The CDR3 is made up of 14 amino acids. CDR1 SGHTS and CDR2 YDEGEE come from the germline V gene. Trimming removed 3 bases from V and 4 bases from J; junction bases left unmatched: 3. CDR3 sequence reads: CASSSRTGGTEAFF. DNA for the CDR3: TGTGCCAGCAGCTCACGGACAGGGGGCACTGAAGCTTTCTTT.

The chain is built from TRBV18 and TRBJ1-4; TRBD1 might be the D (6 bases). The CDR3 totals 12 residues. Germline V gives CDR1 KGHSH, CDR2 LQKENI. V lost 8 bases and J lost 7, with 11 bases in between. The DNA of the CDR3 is TGTGCCAGCCGGGACATGACTGAAAAACTGTTTTTT. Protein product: CASRDMTEKLFF.

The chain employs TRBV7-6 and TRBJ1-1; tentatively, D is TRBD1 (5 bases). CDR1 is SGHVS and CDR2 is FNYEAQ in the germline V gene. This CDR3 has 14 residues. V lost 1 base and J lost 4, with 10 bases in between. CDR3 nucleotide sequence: TGTGCCAGCAGCTTAGTCGGGGGGAGCACTGAAGCTTTCTTT. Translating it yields CASSLVGGSTEAFF.

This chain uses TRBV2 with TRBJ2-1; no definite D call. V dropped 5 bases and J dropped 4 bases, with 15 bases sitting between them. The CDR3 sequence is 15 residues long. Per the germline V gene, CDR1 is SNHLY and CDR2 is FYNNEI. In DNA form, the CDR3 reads TGTGCCAGCAGTCCGGAGAACCCGAGATACAATGAGCAGTTCTTC. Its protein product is CASSPENPRYNEQFF.

In DNA, the CDR3 is TGTGCCATCAGTGAGTCAGGGACAGGGACCTCCTACAATGAGCAGTTCTTC. Protein sequence: CAISESGTGTSYNEQFF. The V and J genes are TRBV10-3 and TRBJ2-1; the match to TRBD1 covers 9 bases. The CDR3 sequence is 17 residues long. J lost 0 bases, V lost 0 bases, and 3 bases had no gene match. Germline lookup yields CDR1 ENHRY and CDR2 SYGVKD.

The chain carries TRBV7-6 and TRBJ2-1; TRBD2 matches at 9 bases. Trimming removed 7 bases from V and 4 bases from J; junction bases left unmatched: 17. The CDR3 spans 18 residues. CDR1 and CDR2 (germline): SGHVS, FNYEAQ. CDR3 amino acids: CASKTDLAGPTAYNEQFF. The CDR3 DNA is TGTGCCAGCAAAACCGACCTAGCGGGACCAACCGCTTACAATGAGCAGTTCTTC.

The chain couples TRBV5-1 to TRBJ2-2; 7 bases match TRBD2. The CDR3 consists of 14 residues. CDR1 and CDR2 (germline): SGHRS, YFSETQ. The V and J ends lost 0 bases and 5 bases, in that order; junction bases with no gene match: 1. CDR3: CASSLAGRTGELFF. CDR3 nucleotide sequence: TGCGCCAGCAGCTTGGCCGGGAGGACCGGGGAGCTGTTTTTT.

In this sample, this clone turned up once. The CDR3 reads CSTNRGNTEAFF. In DNA form, the CDR3 reads TGCAGCACTAACAGGGGGAACACTGAAGCTTTCTTT. The chain uses TRBV29-1 and TRBJ1-1; 7 bases are shared with TRBD1. The CDR3 is 12 residues long. Germline loops: CDR1 SQVTM, CDR2 ANQGSEA. V trimming: 8 bases; J trimming: 1 base; junction bases outside the gene matches: 4.